In its sample, the clone carrying this T cell receptor (beta chain) was seen many times. TCRdb reprocessed the 5' RACE reads with MiXCR, giving one entry per CDR3 protein. The sample lists tens of thousands of distinct CDR3 sequences, approximately 5% occurring once. These data come from a study of T cells of healthy individuals. Trimming cost V 5 bases and J 1 base, with 11 bases left between them. The CDR3 sequence is 14 residues long. The rearrangement uses TRBV12-3 or TRBV12-4 and TRBJ1-1; weak D call: TRBD1 (6 bases). The sequence was obtained from a human donor in good health. CDR3: CASSNKQGNTEAFF. The CDR3 coding sequence is TGTGCCAGCAGTAATAAACAGGGGAACACTGAAGCTTTCTTT.